This T cell receptor beta chain was identified during a study of T cells after yellow fever vaccination. The wider study: Any fraction with a low cell number was prepared using SMART-Seq v4 Ultra Low Input. General study points: The booster response re-showed most primary clones: more than 95% CD4, around 87% CD8. It was the secondary response that reached its peak faster, day 5 versus 15, but it was weaker.

Between the trimmed V and J ends, which lost 5 bases and 3 bases, there was a span of 13 bases. The germline CDR1 and CDR2 sequences are SEHNR and FQNEAQ (reference sequence). The CDR3 contains 14 residues. This clonotype came up a few times. In making TCR cDNA, 5'RACE template switching added a universal primer site and UMIs to it. One entry per CDR3 protein results from TCRdb running MiXCR on the 5' RACE reads. The sample includes about 96,000 distinct CDR3 sequences, 7.5% to 10% seen only once; the top ten take approximately 17%. Sequenced here: CD8+ T cells not binding an NS4B(214-222) dextramer, sorted from PBMCs, sampled less than 18 days after the first yellow fever vaccination. This receptor was obtained from a man between 18 and 29 years old who received the YFV17D yellow fever vaccine. This sequence joins TRBV7-9 and TRBJ1-1; possibly TRBD1 for D (5 bases). For the CDR3, the DNA is TGTGCCAGCAGCCTCGGACGGGGGGACACTGAAGCTTTCTTT. Translation gives CASSLGRGDTEAFF.